The 9 T cell receptor beta chains listed next were all sequenced from one sample in a study of blood T cells in healthy people across ages. A second PCR, run for about 7 to 12 cycles, used a sample-barcoded 5' primer plus a J-beta primer mix. Via MiXCR, TCRdb re-called the 5' RACE reads, giving one row per CDR3 protein. The sample yields 1 million to 1.2 million distinct CDR3 sequences, 35% to 45% seen once. What was sequenced was blood. Receptors originate from a man aged 18-30 years in good health.

This chain connects TRBV5-1 to TRBJ2-1, with no clear D. V was shortened by 5 bases and J by 0 bases, with 15 bases between the two germline ends. Germline CDR1 and CDR2: SGHRS and YFSETQ. The CDR3 is 16 amino acids. The CDR3: CASRERARTSYNEQFF. The CDR3 DNA reads TGCGCCAGCAGGGAACGTGCGAGGACCTCCTACAATGAGCAGTTCTTC.

CDR3: CASGLQGAREKLFF. The CDR3 nucleotides read TGTGCTAGTGGTTTGCAGGGGGCTCGCGAAAAACTGTTTTTT. The J gene is TRBJ1-4, the V gene TRBV12-5; TRBD1 matches 8 bases. CDR1 is LGHNT, CDR2 FRNRAP, per germline. The CDR3 sequence is 14 residues long. V lost 2 bases, J lost 8 bases, and 4 bases stayed unmatched. Variable domain in full (rest from reference TRBV12-5 and TRBJ1-4): DARVTQTPRHKVTEMGQEVTMRCQPILGHNTVFWYRQTMMQGLELLAYFRNRAPLDDSGMPKDRFSAEMPDATLATLKIQPSEPRDSAVYFCASGLQGAREKLFFGSGTQLSVL.

The chain has TRBV5-6 and TRBJ2-5; D is possibly TRBD1 or TRBD2 (7 bases each). The CDR3 contains 16 residues. V gave up 4 bases and J gave up 11 bases, with 27 bases separating them. From germline, CDR1 is SGHDT and CDR2 YYEEEE. Written as DNA, the CDR3 is TGTGCCAGCAGCATCGGGGCAGGGGGGGAGGACAATGAGCAGTACTTC. Its translation is CASSIGAGGEDNEQYF.

This clonotype was recorded a few times. The chain carries TRBV29-1 and TRBJ2-5; no reliable D call. The V gene's germline CDR1 is SQVTM and CDR2 ANQGSEA. V was shortened by 4 bases and J by 5 bases, with 14 bases between the two germline ends. The CDR3 contains 13 residues. CDR3 sequence: CSVARDRRETQYF. For the CDR3, the DNA is TGCAGCGTTGCTCGCGACCGTAGGGAGACCCAGTACTTC.

This chain joins TRBV20-1 and TRBJ2-5; 9 bases fit TRBD2. The end of the DNA fits TRBJ2-4 better, so the J call may be wrong. The CDR3 is 14 residues long. Germline assignment: CDR1 DFQATT and CDR2 SNEGSKA (reference sequence). Written as DNA, the CDR3 is TGCAGTGCTAGAGCTAGCGGGGAAGAAAACATTCAGTACTTC. This encodes CSARASGEENIQYF.

This chain links TRBV4-3 with TRBJ1-1; TRBD1 might be the D (6 bases). The CDR3 contains 16 residues. The germline CDR1 and CDR2 sequences are LGHNA and YSLEER. V was shortened by 4 bases and J by 8 bases, with 23 bases between the two germline ends. CDR3 loop: CASSRDGGGPTAEAFF. The CDR3 nucleotides read TGCGCCAGCAGCCGTGATGGAGGGGGGCCGACGGCAGAAGCTTTCTTT.

This chain joins TRBV20-1 and TRBJ1-1, with 10 nucleotides matching TRBD1. J lost 1 base, V lost 5 bases, and 4 bases had no gene match. Germline-derived CDR1 and CDR2 are DFQATT and SNEGSKA (reference sequence). CDR3 length equals 14 residues. The CDR3 loop is CSAPRTGGNTEAFF. The CDR3 DNA is TGCAGTGCTCCTCGGACAGGGGGGAACACTGAAGCTTTCTTT.

Concerning this clonotype itself: This may stem from a read error, because a much larger clone lies one nucleotide away. The V and J genes are TRBV29-1 and TRBJ2-5; D is perhaps TRBD1 (6 bases). This CDR3 contains 13 residues. The ends were cut back, 7 bases at V and 11 bases at J, with 23 bases in the middle. Per the germline V gene, CDR1 is SQVTM and CDR2 is ANQGSEA. The CDR3 loop is CSANKRGYNEQYF. CDR3 nucleotide sequence: TGCAGCGCCAACAAAAGGGGGTACAATGAGCAGTACTTC.

The table lists this clonotype with many counts. The rearrangement joins TRBV24-1 to TRBJ2-1, with D uncertain. Germline CDR1 is KGHDR and CDR2 is SFDVKD. The CDR3 has 14 residues. The V end lost 6 bases, the J end lost 0 bases, and 8 bases lay between the germline ends. The CDR3 protein is CATSTPTSYNEQFF. CDR3 in DNA: TGTGCCACCAGTACACCCACCTCCTACAATGAGCAGTTCTTC.